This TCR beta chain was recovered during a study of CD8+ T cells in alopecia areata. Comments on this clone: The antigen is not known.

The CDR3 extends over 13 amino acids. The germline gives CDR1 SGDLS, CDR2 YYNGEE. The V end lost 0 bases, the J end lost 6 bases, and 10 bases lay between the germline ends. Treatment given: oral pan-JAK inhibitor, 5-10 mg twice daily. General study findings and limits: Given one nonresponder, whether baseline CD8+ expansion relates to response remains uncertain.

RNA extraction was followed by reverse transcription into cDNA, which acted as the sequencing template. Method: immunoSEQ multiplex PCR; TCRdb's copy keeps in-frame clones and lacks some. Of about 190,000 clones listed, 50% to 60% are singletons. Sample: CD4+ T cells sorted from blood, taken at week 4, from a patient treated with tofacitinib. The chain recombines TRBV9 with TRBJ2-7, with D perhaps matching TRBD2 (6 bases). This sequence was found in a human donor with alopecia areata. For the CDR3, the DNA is TGTGCCAGCAGCGTAGTCGGGGGTGGCGAGCAGTACTTC. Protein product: CASSVVGGGEQYF. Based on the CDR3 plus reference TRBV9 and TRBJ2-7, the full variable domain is DSGVTQTPKHLITATGQRVTLRCSPRSGDLSVYWYQQSLDQGLQFLIQYYNGEERAKGNILERFSAQQFPDLHSELNLSSLELGDSALYFCASSVVGGGEQYFGPGTRLTVT.